This T cell receptor beta chain came from a study of T-cell reconstitution after alpha-beta-depleted transplantation in children. The length of the CDR3 is 17 residues. Germline V lookup: CDR1 MNHNS, CDR2 SASEGT. V shed 2 bases and J 3 bases; nucleotides not matched to a gene: 7. Construction of the TCRbeta library involved unique molecular identifiers. TCRdb reprocessed the PCR reads with MiXCR, giving one entry per CDR3 protein. This sample has around 600,000 distinct CDR3 sequences, with around a sixth found just once. The chain carries TRBV6-1 and TRBJ2-3; 11 bases are shared with TRBD1. The sample here was PBMCs from the stem cell graft donor, taken from the stem cell graft. This TCR was recovered from a human donor who donated a stem cell graft to a child with acute myeloid leukemia. The CDR3 nucleotides read TGTGCCAGCAGTGAATTATATGGGACAGGGGGAACAGATACGCAGTATTTT. Residues: CASSELYGTGGTDTQYF.